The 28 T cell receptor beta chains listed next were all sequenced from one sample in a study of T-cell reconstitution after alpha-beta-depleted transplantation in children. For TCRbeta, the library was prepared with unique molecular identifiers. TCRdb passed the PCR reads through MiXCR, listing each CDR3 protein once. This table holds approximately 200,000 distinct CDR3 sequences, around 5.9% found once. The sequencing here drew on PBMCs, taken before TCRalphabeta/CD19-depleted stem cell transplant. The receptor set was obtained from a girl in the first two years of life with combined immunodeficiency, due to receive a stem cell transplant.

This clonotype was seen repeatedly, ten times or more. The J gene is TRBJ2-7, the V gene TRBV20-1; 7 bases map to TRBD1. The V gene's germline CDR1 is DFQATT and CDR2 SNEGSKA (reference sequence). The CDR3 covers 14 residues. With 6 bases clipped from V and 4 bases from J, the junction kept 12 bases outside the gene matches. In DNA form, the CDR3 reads TGCAGTGCAAGCCCGACAGGGCCGCTTTACGAGCAGTACTTC. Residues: CSASPTGPLYEQYF.

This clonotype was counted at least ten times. Here the CDR3 reads CASSYDPTGYNGYTF. The CDR3 region has the DNA TGTGCCAGCAGTTACGACCCCACAGGGTACAATGGCTACACCTTC. This chain connects TRBV6-5 to TRBJ1-2; weak D call: TRBD1 (6 bases). The ends were cut back, 2 bases at V and 6 bases at J, with 16 bases in the middle. This CDR3 region has 15 residues. Germline values: CDR1 MNHEY, CDR2 SVGAGI.

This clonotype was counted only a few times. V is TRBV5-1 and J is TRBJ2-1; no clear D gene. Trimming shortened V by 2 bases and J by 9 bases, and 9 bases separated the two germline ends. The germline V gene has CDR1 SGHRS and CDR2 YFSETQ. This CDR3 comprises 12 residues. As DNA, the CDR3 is TGCGCCAGCAGCTTCCCGGCGCCTGAGCAGTTCTTC. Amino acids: CASSFPAPEQFF.

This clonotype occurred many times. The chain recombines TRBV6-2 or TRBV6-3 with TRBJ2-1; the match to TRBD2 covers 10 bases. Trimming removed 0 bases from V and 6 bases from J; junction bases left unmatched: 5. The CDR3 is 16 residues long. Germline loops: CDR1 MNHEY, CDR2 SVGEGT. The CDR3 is CASSYSKAGGVNEQFF. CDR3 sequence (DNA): TGTGCCAGCAGTTACTCGAAAGCGGGAGGGGTCAATGAGCAGTTCTTC.

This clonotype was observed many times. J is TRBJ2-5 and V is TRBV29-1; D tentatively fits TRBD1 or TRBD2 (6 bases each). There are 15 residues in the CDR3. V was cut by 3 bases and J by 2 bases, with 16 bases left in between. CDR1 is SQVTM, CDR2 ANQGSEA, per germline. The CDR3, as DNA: TGCAGCGTTGATTACAGGGTGGGGGGACAAGAGACCCAGTACTTC. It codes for CSVDYRVGGQETQYF. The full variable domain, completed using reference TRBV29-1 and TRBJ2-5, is SAVISQKPSRDICQRGTSLTIQCQVDSQVTMMFWYRQQPGQSLTLIATANQGSEATYESGFVIDKFPISRPNLTFSTLTVSNMSPEDSSIYLCSVDYRVGGQETQYFGPGTRLLVL.

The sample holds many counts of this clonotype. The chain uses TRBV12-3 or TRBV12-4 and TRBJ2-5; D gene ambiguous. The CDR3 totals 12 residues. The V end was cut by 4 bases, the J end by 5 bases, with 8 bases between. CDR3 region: CASSSDGETQYF. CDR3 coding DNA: TGTGCCAGCAGTTCAGATGGCGAGACCCAGTACTTC.

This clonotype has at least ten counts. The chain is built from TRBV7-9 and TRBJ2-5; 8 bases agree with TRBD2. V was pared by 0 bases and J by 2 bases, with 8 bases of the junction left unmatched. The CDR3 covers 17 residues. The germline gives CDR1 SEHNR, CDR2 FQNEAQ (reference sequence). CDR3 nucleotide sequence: TGTGCCAGCAGCTTAGCATCTTTCGGGGGGGCACAAGAGACCCAGTACTTC. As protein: CASSLASFGGAQETQYF. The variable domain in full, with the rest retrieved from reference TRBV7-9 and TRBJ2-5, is DTGVSQNPRHKITKRGQNVTFRCDPISEHNRLYWYRQTLGQGPEFLTYFQNEAQLEKSRLLSDRFSAERPKGSFSTLEIQRTEQGDSAMYLCASSLASFGGAQETQYFGPGTRLLVL.

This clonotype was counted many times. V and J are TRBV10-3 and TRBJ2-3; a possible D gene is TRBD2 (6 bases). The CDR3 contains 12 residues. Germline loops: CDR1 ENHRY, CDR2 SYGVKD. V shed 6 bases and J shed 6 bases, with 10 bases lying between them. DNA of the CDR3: TGTGCCATCAGAGACCTAGCGGATACGCAGTATTTT. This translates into CAIRDLADTQYF.

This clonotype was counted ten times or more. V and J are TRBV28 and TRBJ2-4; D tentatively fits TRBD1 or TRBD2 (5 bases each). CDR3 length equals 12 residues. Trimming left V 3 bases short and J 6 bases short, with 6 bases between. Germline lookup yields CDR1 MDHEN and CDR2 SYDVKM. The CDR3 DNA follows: TGTGCCAGCAGTTTTGGGGGAAACATTCAGTACTTC. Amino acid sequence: CASSFGGNIQYF.

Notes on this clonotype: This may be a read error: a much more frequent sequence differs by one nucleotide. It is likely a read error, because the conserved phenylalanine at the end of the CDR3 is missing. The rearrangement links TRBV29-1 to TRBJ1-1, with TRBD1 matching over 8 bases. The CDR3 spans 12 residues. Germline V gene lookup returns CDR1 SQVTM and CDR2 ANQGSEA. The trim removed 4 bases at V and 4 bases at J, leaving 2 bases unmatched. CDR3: CSVGRGPTEAFY. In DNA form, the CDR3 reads TGCAGCGTTGGCAGGGGGCCCACTGAAGCTTTCTAT.

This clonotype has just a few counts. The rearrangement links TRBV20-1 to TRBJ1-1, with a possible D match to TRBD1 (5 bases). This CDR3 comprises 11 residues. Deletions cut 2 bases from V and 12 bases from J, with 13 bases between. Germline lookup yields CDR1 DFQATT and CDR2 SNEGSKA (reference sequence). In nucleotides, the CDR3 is TGCAGTGCTAGACGACAGAGGGAGACTTTCTTT. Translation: CSARRQRETFF.

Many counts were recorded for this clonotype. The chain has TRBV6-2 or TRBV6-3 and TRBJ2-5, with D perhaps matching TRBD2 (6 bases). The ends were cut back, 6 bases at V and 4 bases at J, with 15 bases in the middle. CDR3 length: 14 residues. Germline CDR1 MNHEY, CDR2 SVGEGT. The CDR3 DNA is TGTGCCAGCAGGCGACCGGAGGGAGGAGAGACCCAGTACTTC. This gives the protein CASRRPEGGETQYF.

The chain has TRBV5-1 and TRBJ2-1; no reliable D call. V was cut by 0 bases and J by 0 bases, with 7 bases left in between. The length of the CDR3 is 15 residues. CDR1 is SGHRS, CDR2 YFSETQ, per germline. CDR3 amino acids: CASSLAAHSYNEQFF. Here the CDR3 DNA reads TGCGCCAGCAGCTTGGCTGCCCACTCCTACAATGAGCAGTTCTTC.

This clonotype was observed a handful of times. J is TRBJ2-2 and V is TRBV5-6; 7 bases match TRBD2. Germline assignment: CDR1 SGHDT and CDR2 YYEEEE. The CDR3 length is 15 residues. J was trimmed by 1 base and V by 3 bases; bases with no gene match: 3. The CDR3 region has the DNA TGTGCCAGCAGCTCACCTAGCGGGAACACCGGGGAGCTGTTTTTT. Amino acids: CASSSPSGNTGELFF.

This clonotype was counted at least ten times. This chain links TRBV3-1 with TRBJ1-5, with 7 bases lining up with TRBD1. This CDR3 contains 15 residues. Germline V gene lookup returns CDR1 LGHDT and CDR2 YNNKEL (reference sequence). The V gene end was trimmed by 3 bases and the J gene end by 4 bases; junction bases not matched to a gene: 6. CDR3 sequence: CASSQGPGQNQPQHF. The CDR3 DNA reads TGTGCCAGCAGCCAGGGACCGGGACAGAATCAGCCCCAGCATTTT. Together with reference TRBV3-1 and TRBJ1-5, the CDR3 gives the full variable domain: DTAVSQTPKYLVTQMGNDKSIKCEQNLGHDTMYWYKQDSKKFLKIMFSYNNKELIINETVPNRFSPKSPDKAHLNLHINSLELGDSAVYFCASSQGPGQNQPQHFGDGTRLSIL.

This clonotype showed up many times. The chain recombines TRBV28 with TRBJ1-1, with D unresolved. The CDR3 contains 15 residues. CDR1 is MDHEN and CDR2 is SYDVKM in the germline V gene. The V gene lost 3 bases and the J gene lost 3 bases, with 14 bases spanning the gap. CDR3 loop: CASSFPGFADTEAFF. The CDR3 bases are TGTGCCAGCAGTTTTCCCGGTTTCGCCGACACTGAAGCTTTCTTT.

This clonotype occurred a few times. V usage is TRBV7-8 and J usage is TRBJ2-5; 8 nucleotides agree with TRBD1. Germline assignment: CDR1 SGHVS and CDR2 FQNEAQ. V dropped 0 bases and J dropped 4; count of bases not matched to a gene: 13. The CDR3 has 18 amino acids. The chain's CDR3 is CASSLAFRGPGGLETQYF. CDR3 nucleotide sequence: TGTGCCAGCAGCTTAGCGTTTCGAGGGCCAGGGGGCTTAGAGACCCAGTACTTC.

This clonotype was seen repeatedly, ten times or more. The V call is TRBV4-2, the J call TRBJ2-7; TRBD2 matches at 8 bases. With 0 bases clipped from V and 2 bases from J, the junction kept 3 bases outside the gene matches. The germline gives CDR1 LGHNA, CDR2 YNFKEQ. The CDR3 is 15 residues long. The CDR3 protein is CASSQDGLAAYEQYF. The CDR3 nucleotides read TGTGCCAGCAGCCAAGATGGACTAGCTGCCTACGAGCAGTACTTC.

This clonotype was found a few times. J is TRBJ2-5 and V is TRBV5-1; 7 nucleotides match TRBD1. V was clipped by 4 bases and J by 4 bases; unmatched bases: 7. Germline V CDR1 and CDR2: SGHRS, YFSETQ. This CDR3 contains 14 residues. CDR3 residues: CASSTGTVRETQYF. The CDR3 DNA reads TGCGCCAGCAGCACCGGGACAGTTAGAGAGACCCAGTACTTC.

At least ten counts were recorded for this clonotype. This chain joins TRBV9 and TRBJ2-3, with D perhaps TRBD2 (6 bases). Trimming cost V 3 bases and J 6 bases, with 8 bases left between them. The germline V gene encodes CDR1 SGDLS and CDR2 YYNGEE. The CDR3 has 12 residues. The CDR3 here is CASSALADTQYF. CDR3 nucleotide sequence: TGTGCCAGCAGCGCCCTAGCGGATACGCAGTATTTT.

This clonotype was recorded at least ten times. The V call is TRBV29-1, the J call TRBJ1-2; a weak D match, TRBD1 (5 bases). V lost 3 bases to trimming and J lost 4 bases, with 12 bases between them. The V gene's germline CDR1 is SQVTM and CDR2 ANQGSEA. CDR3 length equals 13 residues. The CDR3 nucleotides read TGCAGCGTTGAGGGGGGAGTCGGCTATGGCTACACCTTC. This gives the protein CSVEGGVGYGYTF.

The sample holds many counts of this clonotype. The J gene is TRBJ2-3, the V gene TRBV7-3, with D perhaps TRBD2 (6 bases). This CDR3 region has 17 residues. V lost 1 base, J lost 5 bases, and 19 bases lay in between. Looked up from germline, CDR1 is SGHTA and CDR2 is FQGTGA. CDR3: CASSLIPLGGEVDTQYF. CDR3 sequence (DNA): TGTGCCAGCAGCTTAATCCCCTTGGGCGGGGAGGTAGATACGCAGTATTTT. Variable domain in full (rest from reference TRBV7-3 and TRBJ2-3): GAGVSQTPSNKVTEKGKYVELRCDPISGHTALYWYRQSLGQGPEFLIYFQGTGAADDSGLPNDRFFAVRPEGSVSTLKIQRTERGDSAVYLCASSLIPLGGEVDTQYFGPGTRLTVL.

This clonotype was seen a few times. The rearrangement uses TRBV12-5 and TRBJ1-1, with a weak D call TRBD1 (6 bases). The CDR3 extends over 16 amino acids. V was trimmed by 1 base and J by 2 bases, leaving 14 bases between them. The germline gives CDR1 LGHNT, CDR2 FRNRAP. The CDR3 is CASGLGGGRKNTEAFF. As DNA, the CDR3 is TGTGCTAGTGGTTTGGGGGGGGGCAGAAAAAACACTGAAGCTTTCTTT.

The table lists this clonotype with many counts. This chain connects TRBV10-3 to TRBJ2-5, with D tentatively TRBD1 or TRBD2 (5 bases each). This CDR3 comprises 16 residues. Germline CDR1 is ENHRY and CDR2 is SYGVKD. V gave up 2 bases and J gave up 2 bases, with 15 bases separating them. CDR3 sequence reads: CAISEPGRAGQETQYF. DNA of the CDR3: TGTGCCATCAGTGAGCCGGGAAGGGCAGGGCAAGAGACCCAGTACTTC.

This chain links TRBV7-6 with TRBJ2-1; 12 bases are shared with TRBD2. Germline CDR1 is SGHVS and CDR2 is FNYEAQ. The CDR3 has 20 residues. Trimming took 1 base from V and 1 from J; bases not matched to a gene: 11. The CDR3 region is CASSLGASGREYISYNEQFF. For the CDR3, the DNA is TGTGCCAGCAGCTTAGGGGCTAGCGGGAGGGAATATATATCCTACAATGAGCAGTTCTTC.

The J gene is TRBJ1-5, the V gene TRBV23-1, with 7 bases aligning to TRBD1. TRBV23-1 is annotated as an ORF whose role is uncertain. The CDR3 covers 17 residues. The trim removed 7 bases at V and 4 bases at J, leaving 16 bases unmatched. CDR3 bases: TGCGCCAGCACCCCTTGTGTCCGGGACAGAGTTAATCAGCCCCAGCATTTT. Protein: CASTPCVRDRVNQPQHF.

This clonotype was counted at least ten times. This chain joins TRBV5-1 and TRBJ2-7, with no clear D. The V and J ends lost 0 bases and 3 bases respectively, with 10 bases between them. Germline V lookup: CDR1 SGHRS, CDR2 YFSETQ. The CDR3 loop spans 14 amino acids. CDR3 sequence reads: CASSLEPGFYEQYF. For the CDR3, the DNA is TGCGCCAGCAGCTTGGAACCAGGCTTCTACGAGCAGTACTTC.

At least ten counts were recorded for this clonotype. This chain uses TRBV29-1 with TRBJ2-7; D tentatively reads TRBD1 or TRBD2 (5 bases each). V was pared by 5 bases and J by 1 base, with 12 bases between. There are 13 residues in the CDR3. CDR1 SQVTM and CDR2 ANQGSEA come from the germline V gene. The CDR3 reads CSVPWGPSYEQYF. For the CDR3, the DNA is TGCAGCGTTCCCTGGGGACCTTCCTACGAGCAGTACTTC.